This T cell receptor (beta chain) stems from a study of control samples from healthy donors and cancer patients. Germline CDR1 and CDR2: LNHNV and YYDKDF (reference sequence). CDR3 length: 15 amino acids. With V trimmed by 1 base and J by 1 base, 0 bases remained unmatched. The protocol was immunoSEQ multiplex PCR, while the TCRdb copy is restricted to in-frame clones and leaves out a portion. The sample has more than 85,000 clones, 83% seen once; the top ten hold around 14%. The TCR originated in a woman between 50 and 59 years old in good health. The sample taken for sequencing was blood. The chain combines TRBV15 with TRBJ2-1; 8 positions match TRBD1. CDR3 coding DNA: TGTGCCACCAGCAGAGGACAGGGGTCCTACAATGAGCAGTTCTTC. As protein: CATSRGQGSYNEQFF.